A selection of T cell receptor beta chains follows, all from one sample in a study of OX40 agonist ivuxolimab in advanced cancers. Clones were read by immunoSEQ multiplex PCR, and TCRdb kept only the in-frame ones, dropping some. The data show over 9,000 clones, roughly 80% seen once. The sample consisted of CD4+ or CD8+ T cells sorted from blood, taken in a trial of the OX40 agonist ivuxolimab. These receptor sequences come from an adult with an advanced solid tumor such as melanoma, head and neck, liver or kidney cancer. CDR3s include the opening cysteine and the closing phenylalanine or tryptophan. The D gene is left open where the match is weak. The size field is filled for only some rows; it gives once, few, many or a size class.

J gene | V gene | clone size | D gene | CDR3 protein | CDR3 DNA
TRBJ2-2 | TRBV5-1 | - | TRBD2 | CASSLGTGGGNTGELFF | TGCGCCAGCAGCTTGGGGACCGGGGGGGGGAACACCGGGGAGCTGTTTTTT
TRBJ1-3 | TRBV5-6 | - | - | CASSLEGIGNTIYF | TGTGCCAGCAGCTTGGAAGGGATTGGAAACACCATATATTTT
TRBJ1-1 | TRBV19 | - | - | CASRDRDRGTEAFF | TGTGCCAGTAGAGACCGGGACCGAGGGACTGAAGCTTTCTTT
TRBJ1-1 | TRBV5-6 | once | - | CASSLSMNTEAFF | TGTGCCAGCAGCTTGTCTATGAACACTGAAGCTTTCTTT
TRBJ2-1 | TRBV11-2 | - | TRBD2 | CASSLLAGDPNEQFF | TGTGCCAGCAGCCTACTAGCGGGCGACCCCAATGAGCAGTTCTTC
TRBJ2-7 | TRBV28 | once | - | CASSFGSFTYEQYF | TGTGCCAGCAGTTTCGGGAGTTTCACCTACGAGCAGTACTTC
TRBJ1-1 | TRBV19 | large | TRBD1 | CASGQGVDTEAFF | TGTGCCAGTGGTCAGGGGGTTGACACTGAAGCTTTCTTT
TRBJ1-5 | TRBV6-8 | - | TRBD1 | CASSRTGRNQPQHF | TGTGCCAGCAGTAGGACAGGGAGGAATCAGCCCCAGCATTTT
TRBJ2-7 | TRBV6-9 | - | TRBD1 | CASSAHGTGAYEQYF | TGTGCCAGCAGTGCCCATGGGACAGGGGCCTACGAGCAGTACTTC
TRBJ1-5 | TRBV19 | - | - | CASSNPGTPFSMSF | TGTGCCAGTAGTAACCCCGGGACGCCCTTCTCAATGTCCTTT
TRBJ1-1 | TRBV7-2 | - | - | CASSQIGYSEAFF | TGTGCCAGCAGCCAAATAGGTTATTCTGAAGCTTTCTTT
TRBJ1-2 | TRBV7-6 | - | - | CASSLWGNYGYTF | TGTGCCAGCAGCTTATGGGGCAACTATGGCTACACCTTC
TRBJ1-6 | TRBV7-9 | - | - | CASSFRGESYNSPLHF | TGTGCCAGCAGCTTCCGGGGGGAGTCCTATAATTCACCCCTCCACTTT
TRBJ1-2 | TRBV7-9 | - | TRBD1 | CASSLGDRATIDGYTF | TGTGCCAGCAGCTTAGGGGACAGGGCGACAATCGATGGCTACACCTTC
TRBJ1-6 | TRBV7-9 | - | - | CASSLPGNSPLHF | TGTGCCAGCAGCTTACCCGGGAATTCACCCCTCCACTTT
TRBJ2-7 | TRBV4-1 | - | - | CASSQDIGSDEQYF | TGTGCCAGCAGCCAAGATATAGGCAGCGACGAGCAGTACTTC
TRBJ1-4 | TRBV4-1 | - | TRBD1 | CASSQGQGREKLFF | TGCGCCAGCAGCCAAGGACAGGGTAGAGAAAAACTGTTTTTT
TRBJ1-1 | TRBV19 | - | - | CASSVQGNTEAFF | TGTGCCAGTAGTGTACAGGGAAACACTGAAGCTTTCTTT
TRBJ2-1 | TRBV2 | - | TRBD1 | CASTWDRGPYNEQFF | TGTGCCAGCACTTGGGACAGGGGCCCCTACAATGAGCAGTTCTTC
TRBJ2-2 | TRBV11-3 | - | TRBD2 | CASSLGGTRPGELFF | TGTGCCAGCAGCCTAGGTGGGACTAGACCCGGGGAGCTGTTTTTT
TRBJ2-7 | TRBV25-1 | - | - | CASSDNYEQYF | TGTGCCAGCAGCGATAACTACGAGCAGTACTTC
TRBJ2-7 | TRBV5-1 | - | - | CASSWNSVRAYEQYF | TGCGCCAGCAGCTGGAACTCGGTTCGGGCCTACGAGCAGTACTTC
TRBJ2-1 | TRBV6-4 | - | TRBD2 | CASSPSGGSSYNEQFF | TGTGCCAGCAGTCCCTCGGGGGGGAGCTCCTACAATGAGCAGTTCTTC
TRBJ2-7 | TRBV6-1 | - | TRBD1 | CASSEEVEGADEQYF | TGTGCCAGCAGTGAAGAAGTAGAGGGGGCCGACGAGCAGTACTTC
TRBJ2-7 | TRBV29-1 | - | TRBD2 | CSVGSGGVDEQYF | TGCAGCGTAGGCAGCGGGGGGGTCGACGAGCAGTACTTC
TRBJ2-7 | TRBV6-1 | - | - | CASRTLAYEQYF | TGTGCCAGCAGGACTCTAGCCTACGAGCAGTACTTC
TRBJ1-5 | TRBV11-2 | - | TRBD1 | CASSLGQGAGQPQHF | TGTGCCAGCAGCCTAGGACAGGGGGCCGGTCAGCCCCAGCATTTT